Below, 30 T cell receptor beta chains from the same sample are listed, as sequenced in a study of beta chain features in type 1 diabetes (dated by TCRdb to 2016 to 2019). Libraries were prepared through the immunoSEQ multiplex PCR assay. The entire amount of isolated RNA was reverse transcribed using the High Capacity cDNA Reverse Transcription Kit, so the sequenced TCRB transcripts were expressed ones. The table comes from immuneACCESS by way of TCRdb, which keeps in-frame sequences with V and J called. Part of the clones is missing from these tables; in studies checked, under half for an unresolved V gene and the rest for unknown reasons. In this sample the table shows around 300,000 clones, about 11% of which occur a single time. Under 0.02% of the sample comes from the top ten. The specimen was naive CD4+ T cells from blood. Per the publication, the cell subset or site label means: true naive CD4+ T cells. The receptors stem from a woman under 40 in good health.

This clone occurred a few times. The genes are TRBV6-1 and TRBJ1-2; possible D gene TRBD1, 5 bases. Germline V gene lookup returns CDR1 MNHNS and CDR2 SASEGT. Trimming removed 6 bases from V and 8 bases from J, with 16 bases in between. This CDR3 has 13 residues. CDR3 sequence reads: CASRAGLIQGYTF. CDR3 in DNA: TGTGCCAGCAGGGCAGGGTTGATACAAGGCTACACCTTC.

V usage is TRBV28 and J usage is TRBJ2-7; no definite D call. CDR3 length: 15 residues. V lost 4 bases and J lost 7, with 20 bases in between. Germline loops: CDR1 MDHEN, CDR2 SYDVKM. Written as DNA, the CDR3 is TGTGCCAGCAGTTATGTGTTCGGGTCAGTCCTGGAGCAGTACTTC. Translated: CASSYVFGSVLEQYF.

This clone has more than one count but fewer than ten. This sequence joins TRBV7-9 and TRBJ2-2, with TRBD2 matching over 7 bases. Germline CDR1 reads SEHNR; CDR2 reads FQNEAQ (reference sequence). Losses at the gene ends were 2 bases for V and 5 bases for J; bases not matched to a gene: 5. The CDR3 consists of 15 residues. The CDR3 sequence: CASSLRAGETGELFF. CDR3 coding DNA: TGTGCCAGCAGCTTAAGGGCGGGAGAGACCGGGGAGCTGTTTTTT.

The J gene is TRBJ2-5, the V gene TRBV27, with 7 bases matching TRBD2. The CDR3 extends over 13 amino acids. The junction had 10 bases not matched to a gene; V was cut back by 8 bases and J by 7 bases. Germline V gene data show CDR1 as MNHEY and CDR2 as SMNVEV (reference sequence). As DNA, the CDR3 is TGTGCCAGCTCTAGCGGTGGAGTCGGGACCCAGTACTTC. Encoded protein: CASSSGGVGTQYF.

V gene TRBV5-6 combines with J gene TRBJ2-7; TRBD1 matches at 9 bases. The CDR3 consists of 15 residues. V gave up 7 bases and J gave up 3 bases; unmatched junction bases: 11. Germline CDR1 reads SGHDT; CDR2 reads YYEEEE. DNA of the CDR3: TGTGCCAGCCAACAAACGGGACAGGGATTCTACGAGCAGTACTTC. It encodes CASQQTGQGFYEQYF. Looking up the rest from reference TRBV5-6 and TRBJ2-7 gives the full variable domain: DAGVTQSPTHLIKTRGQQVTLRCSPKSGHDTVSWYQQALGQGPQFIFQYYEEEERQRGNFPDRFSGHQFPNYSSELNVNALLLGDSALYLCASQQTGQGFYEQYFGPGTRLTVT.

Here the CDR3 reads CASSPGASYEQYF. The CDR3 DNA sequence: TGTGCCAGCTCACCAGGGGCGAGCTACGAGCAGTACTTC. The genes are TRBV18 and TRBJ2-7; D is perhaps TRBD1 (5 bases). CDR1 and CDR2 from the germline V gene are KGHSH and LQKENI. The V gene lost 2 bases and the J gene lost 3 bases, with 8 bases spanning the gap. The CDR3 has 13 residues.

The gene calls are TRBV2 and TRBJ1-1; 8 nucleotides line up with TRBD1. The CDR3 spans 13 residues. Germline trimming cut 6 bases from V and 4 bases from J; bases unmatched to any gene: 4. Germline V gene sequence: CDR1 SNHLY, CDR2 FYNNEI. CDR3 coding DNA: TGTGCCAGCAGCTTCAGGGGGCTCACTGAAGCTTTCTTT. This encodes CASSFRGLTEAFF.

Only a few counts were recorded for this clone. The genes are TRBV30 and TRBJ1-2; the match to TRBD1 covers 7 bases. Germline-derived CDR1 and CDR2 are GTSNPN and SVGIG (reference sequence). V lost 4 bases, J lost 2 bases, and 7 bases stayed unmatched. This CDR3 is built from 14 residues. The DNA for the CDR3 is TGTGCCTGGACCCGGGGACAGTTCAACTATGGCTACACCTTC. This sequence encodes CAWTRGQFNYGYTF. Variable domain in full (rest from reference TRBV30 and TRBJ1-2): SQTIHQWPATLVQPVGSPLSLECTVEGTSNPNLYWYRQAAGRGLQLLFYSVGIGQISSEVPQNLSASRPQDRQFILSSKKLLLSDSGFYLCAWTRGQFNYGYTFGSGTRLTVV.

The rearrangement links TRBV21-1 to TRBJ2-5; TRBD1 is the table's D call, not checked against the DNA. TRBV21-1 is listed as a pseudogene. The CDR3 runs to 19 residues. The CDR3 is CASKSYLGGRGFFQETQYF. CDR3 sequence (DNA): TGTGCCAGCAAGTCCTACCTGGGCGGCAGGGGCTTTTTCCAAGAGACCCAGTACTTC.

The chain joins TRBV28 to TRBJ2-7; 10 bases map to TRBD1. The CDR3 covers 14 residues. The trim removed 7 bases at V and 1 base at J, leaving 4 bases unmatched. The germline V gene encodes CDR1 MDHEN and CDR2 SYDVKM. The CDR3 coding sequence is TGTGCCAGCAACGGGGACAGGGGTTCCTACGAGCAGTACTTC. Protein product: CASNGDRGSYEQYF.

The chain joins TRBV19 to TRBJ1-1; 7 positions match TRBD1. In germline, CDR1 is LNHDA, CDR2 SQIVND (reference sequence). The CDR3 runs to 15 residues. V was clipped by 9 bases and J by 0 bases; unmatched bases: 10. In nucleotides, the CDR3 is TGTGCCAGCGGCGGTCTGGGACAGCTGAACACTGAAGCTTTCTTT. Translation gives CASGGLGQLNTEAFF.

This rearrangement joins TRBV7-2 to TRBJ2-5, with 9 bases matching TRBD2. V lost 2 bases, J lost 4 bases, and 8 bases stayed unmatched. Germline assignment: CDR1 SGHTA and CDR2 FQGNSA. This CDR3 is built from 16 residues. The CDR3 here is CASSLQVGLARETQYF. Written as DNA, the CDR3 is TGTGCCAGCAGCTTACAGGTGGGACTAGCCCGAGAGACCCAGTACTTC.

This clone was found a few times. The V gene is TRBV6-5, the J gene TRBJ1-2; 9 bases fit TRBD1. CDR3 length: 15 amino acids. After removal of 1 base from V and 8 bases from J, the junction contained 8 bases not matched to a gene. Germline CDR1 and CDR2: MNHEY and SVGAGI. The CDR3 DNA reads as TGTGCCAGCAGTTACTTCAATACGGGACAGGGAGGCTACACCTTC. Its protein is CASSYFNTGQGGYTF.

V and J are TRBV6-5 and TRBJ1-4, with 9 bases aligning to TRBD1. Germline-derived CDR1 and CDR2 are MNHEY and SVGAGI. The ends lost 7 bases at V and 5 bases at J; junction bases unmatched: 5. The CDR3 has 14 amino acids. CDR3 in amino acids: CASNGQGKNEKLFF. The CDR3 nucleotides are TGTGCCAGCAACGGACAGGGGAAAAATGAAAAACTGTTTTTT.

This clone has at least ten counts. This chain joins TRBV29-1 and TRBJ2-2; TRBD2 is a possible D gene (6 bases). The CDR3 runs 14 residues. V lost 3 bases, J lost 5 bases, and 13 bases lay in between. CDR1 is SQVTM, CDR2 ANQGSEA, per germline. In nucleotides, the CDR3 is TGCAGCGTTGAGACAGCGGGTGGAACCGGGGAGCTGTTTTTT. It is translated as CSVETAGGTGELFF.

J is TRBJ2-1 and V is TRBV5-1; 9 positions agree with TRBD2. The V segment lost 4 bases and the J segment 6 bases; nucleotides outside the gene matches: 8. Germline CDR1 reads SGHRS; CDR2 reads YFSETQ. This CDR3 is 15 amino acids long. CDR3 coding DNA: TGCGCCAGCAGCGCTGGCGGGAGGGCCCCCAATGAGCAGTTCTTC. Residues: CASSAGGRAPNEQFF.

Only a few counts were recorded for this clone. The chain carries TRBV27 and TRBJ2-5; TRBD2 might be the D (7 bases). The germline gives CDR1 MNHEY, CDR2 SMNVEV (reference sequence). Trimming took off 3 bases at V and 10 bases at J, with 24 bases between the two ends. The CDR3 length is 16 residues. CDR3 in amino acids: CASSFIPSGQPRDQYF. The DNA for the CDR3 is TGTGCCAGCAGTTTCATCCCTAGCGGACAGCCACGGGACCAGTACTTC.

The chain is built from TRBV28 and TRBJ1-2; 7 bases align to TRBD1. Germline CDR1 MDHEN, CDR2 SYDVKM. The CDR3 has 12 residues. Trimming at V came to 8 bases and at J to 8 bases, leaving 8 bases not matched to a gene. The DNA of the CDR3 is TGTGCCAGCCAACAGGGGCTCGAAGGCTACACCTTC. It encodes CASQQGLEGYTF.

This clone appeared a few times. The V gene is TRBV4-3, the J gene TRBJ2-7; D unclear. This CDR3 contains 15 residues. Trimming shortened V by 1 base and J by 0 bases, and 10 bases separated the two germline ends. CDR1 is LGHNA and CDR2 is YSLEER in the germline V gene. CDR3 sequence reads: CASSQVYSSSYEQYF. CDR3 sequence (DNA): TGCGCCAGCAGCCAAGTTTACAGTTCCTCCTACGAGCAGTACTTC.

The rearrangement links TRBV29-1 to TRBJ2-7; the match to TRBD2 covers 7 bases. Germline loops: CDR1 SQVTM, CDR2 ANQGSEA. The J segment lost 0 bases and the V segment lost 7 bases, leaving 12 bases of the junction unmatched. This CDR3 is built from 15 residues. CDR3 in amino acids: CSANAAGGSSYEQYF. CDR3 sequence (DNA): TGCAGCGCCAACGCGGCTGGCGGGAGCTCCTACGAGCAGTACTTC.

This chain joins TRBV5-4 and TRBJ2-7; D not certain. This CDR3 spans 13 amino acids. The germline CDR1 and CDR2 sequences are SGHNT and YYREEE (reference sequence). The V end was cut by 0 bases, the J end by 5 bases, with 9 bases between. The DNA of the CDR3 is TGTGCCAGCAGCTTGGCCTCGGTCCACGAGCAGTACTTC. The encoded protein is CASSLASVHEQYF. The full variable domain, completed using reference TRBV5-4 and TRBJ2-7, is ETGVTQSPTHLIKTRGQQVTLRCSSQSGHNTVSWYQQALGQGPQFIFQYYREEENGRGNFPPRFSGLQFPNYSSELNVNALELDDSALYLCASSLASVHEQYFGPGTRLTVT.

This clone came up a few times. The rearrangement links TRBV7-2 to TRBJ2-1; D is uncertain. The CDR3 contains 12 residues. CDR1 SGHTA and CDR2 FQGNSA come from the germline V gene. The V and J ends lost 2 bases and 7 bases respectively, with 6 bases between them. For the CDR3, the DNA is TGTGCCAGCAGCTTACTCAGGAATGAGCAGTTCTTC. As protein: CASSLLRNEQFF.

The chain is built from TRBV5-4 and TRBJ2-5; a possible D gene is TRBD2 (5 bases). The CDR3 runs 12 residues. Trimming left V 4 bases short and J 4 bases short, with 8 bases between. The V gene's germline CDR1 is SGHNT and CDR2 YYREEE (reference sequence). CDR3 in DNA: TGTGCCAGCAGCGGAGGACGAGAGACCCAGTACTTC. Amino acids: CASSGGRETQYF.

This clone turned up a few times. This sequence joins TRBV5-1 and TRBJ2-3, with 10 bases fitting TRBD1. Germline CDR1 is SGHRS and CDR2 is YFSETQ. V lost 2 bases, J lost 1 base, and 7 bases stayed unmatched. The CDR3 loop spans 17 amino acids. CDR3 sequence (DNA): TGCGCCAGCAGCTTCTGGACAGGGGGTCCCGGCACAGATACGCAGTATTTT. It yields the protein CASSFWTGGPGTDTQYF.

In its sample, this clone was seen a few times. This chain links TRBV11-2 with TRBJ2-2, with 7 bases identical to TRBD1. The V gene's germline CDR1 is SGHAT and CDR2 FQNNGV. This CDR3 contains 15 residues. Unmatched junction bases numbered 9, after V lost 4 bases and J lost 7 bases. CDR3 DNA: TGTGCCAGCAGCTCCCCTACAGGGGTGGTCGGGGAGCTGTTTTTT. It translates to CASSSPTGVVGELFF.

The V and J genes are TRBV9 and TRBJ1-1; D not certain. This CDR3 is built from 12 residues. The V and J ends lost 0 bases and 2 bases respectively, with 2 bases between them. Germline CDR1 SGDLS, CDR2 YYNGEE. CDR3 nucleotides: TGTGCCAGCAGCGTAGTAAACACTGAAGCTTTCTTT. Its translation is CASSVVNTEAFF.

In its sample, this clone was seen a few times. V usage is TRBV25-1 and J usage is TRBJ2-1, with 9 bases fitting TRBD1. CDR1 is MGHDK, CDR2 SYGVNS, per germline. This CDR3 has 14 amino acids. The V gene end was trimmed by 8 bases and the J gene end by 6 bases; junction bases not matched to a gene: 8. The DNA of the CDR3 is TGTGCCAGCGGGGACAGGGTCCGGGGCAATGAGCAGTTCTTC. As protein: CASGDRVRGNEQFF.

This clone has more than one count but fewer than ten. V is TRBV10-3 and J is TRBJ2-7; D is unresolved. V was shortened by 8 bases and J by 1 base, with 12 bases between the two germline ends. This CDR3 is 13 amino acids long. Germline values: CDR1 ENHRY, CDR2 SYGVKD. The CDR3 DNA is TGTGCCATCTTGGAACGGGTGTCCTACGAGCAGTACTTC. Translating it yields CAILERVSYEQYF.

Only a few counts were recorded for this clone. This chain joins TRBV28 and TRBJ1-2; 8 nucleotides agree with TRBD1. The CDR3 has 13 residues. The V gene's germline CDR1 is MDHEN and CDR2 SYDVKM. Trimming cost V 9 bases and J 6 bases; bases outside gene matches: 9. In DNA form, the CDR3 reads TGTGCCAGTAAAAGCCAGGGGGCGGATGGCTACACCTTC. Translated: CASKSQGADGYTF.

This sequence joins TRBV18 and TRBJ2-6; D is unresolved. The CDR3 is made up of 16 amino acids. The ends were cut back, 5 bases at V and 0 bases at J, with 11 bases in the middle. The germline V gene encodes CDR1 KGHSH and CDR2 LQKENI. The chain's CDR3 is CASSSARYSGANVLTF. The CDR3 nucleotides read TGTGCCAGCTCATCTGCCCGGTACTCTGGGGCCAACGTCCTGACTTTC.